This TCR beta chain was obtained from a study of preoperative IRX-2 immunotherapy in early breast cancer (dated by TCRdb to between 2018 and 2020). The treatment or condition label corresponds to: preoperative locoregional IRX-2 cytokine immunotherapy. The samples were obtained from a phase Ib study in which preoperative, locoregional IRX-2 cytokine immunotherapy intended to prime immune responses was tested. Donors were patients with early-stage breast cancer who received IRX-2 before surgery. The protocol used for the library was the immunoSEQ multiplex PCR assay. TCRdb obtained this table from immuneACCESS and retained in-frame rearrangements with V and J assigned. These tables miss some clones; where compared with another copy, unresolved V genes account for less than half of the shortfall, and the remainder is unexplained. Present in this sample are 30,000 to 35,000 clones, roughly 96% of which were seen just once. The top ten clonotypes cover 5% to 7% of the sample.

This clone has only one observation. Its cognate antigen has yet to be identified. No base qualities exist here, and no much larger clone lies one base off it. Taken from cysteine to phenylalanine, the CDR3 has 15 residues. Only CDR3 DNA remains: 45 bases, in frame from the first base. CDR1 and CDR2, looked up from the germline V gene, are SGHDT and YYEEEE. V drops 4 bases and J drops 2 bases, leaving 15 bases in between. This material was acquired from a patient treated with IRX-2 immunotherapy. This receptor was identified in a human donor with breast cancer. The chain couples TRBV5-6 to TRBJ1-1; perhaps TRBD1 is the D gene, with 6 bases matching. The nucleotide sequence reads TGTGCCAGCAGCGGCGAGGGGACACTTAACACTGAAGCTTTCTTT. It is translated as CASSGEGTLNTEAFF. The reference TRBV5-6 and TRBJ1-1 proteins fill in what lies around the CDR3, so the full variable domain reads DAGVTQSPTHLIKTRGQQVTLRCSPKSGHDTVSWYQQALGQGPQFIFQYYEEEERQRGNFPDRFSGHQFPNYSSELNVNALLLGDSALYLCASSGEGTLNTEAFFGQGTRLTVV.